The 9 T cell receptor beta chains reported below all come from one sample, sequenced in a study of CD8+ T cells in alopecia areata. Extracted RNA was reverse transcribed, and the resulting cDNA served as sequencing template. Repertoires were generated with immunoSEQ multiplex PCR, while TCRdb's copy carries only in-frame clones and drops some. This table has more than 150,000 clones, around 60% appearing once. Treatment: oral pan-JAK inhibitor, 5-10 mg twice daily. This sample comprised CD4+ T cells sorted from blood, obtained at week 4, from a patient treated with tofacitinib. The receptors were sampled from a human donor with alopecia areata.

A few counts support this clone. The rearrangement joins TRBV23-1 to TRBJ2-3, with D possibly TRBD2 on 6 matching bases. TRBV23-1 counts as an open reading frame of uncertain function. This CDR3 region has 16 residues. The V end was cut by 2 bases, the J end by 6 bases, with 18 bases between. CDR3 coding DNA: TGCGCCAGCAGTCAACCCCTCCGACGACGGGGGGATACGCAGTATTTT. Its protein product is CASSQPLRRRGDTQYF.

The chain joins TRBV28 to TRBJ2-7; D call uncertain. Trimming cost V 7 bases and J 3 bases, with 7 bases left between them. CDR1 MDHEN and CDR2 SYDVKM come from the germline V gene. The CDR3 has 11 residues. The CDR3 sequence is CASIDGYEQYF. The CDR3 nucleotides are TGTGCCAGCATAGACGGCTACGAGCAGTACTTC.

The genes are TRBV30 and TRBJ2-7; TRBD1 is a possible D gene (6 bases). Trimming pared 1 base from V and 1 base from J, leaving 14 bases between. This CDR3 spans 15 amino acids. The germline V gene has CDR1 GTSNPN and CDR2 SVGIG (reference sequence). The CDR3 DNA sequence: TGTGCCTGGAGTGATTATCCGGGGACATCCTACGAGCAGTACTTC. This codes for CAWSDYPGTSYEQYF.

In its sample, this clone was seen a few times. J is TRBJ1-5 and V is TRBV25-1; no clear D. Germline V lookup: CDR1 MGHDK, CDR2 SYGVNS. V was clipped by 8 bases and J by 5 bases, with 13 bases between them. The CDR3 is 13 residues long. The CDR3: CASGDNDYQPQHF. Written as DNA, the CDR3 is TGTGCCAGCGGCGACAATGATTATCAGCCCCAGCATTTT.

This sequence joins TRBV6-5 and TRBJ2-7; 7 positions match TRBD2. Germline CDR1 reads MNHEY; CDR2 reads SVGAGI. The CDR3 extends over 13 amino acids. J lost 6 bases, V lost 6 bases, and 8 bases had no gene match. CDR3 sequence (DNA): TGTGCCAGCAGAGTACTAGCGATCGGCGAGCAGTACTTC. Translation gives CASRVLAIGEQYF.

The chain links TRBV5-1 to TRBJ1-6, with D possibly TRBD1 on 6 matching bases. Per germline, CDR1 SGHRS and CDR2 YFSETQ. V lost 0 bases to trimming and J lost 10 bases, with 11 bases between them. The length of the CDR3 is 14 residues. The CDR3 DNA reads TGCGCCAGCAGCTTGGACAGGGTGCGATCACCCCTCCACTTT. Its translation is CASSLDRVRSPLHF.

J is TRBJ1-4 and V is TRBV30; possible D gene TRBD1, 5 bases. The V end lost 0 bases, the J end lost 5 bases, and 10 bases lay between the germline ends. The germline CDR1 and CDR2 sequences are GTSNPN and SVGIG (reference sequence). The CDR3 length is 14 residues. In DNA, the CDR3 is TGTGCCTGGAGTGTTTGGCAGGGAAATGAAAAACTGTTTTTT. As protein: CAWSVWQGNEKLFF.

The chain employs TRBV29-1 and TRBJ2-1; D call uncertain. The CDR3 is 15 amino acids. The V end was cut by 5 bases, the J end by 0 bases, with 14 bases between. Looked up from germline, CDR1 is SQVTM and CDR2 is ANQGSEA. The CDR3 DNA is TGCAGCGTTTTAGGGCAGTTGGGCTCCTACAATGAGCAGTTCTTC. This translates into CSVLGQLGSYNEQFF.

CDR3 DNA: TGTGCCTGGAGTGTACCCAGCGGGGGGGTACGAGAGACCCAGTACTTC. As protein: CAWSVPSGGVRETQYF. The chain has TRBV30 and TRBJ2-5, with 10 positions matching TRBD2. CDR1 GTSNPN and CDR2 SVGIG come from the germline V gene (reference sequence). With 0 bases clipped from V and 4 bases from J, the junction kept 8 bases outside the gene matches. This CDR3 has 16 amino acids.